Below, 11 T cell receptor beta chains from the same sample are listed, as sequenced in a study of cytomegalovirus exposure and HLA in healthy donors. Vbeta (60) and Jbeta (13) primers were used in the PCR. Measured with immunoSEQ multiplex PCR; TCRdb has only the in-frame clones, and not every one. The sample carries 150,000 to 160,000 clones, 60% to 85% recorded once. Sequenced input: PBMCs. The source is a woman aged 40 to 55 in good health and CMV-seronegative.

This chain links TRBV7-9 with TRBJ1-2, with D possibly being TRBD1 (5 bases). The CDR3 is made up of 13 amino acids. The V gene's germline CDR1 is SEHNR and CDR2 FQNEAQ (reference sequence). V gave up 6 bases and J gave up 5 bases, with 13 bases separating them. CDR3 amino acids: CASSLTDNYGYTF. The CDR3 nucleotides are TGTGCCAGCAGTTTGACAGATAATTATGGCTACACCTTC.

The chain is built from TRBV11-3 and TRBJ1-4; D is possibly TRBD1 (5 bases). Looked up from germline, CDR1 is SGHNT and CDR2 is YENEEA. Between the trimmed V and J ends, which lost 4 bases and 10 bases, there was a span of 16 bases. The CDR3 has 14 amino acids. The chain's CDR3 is CASSYTAGTGKLFF. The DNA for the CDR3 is TGTGCCAGCAGCTATACAGCAGGCACAGGAAAACTGTTTTTT.

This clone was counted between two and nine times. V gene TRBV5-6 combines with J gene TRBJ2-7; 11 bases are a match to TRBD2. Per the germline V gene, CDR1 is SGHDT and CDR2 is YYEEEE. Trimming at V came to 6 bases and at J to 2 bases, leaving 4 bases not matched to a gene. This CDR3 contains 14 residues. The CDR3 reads CASTPGLAAYEQYF. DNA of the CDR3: TGTGCCAGCACCCCGGGACTAGCGGCCTACGAGCAGTACTTC.

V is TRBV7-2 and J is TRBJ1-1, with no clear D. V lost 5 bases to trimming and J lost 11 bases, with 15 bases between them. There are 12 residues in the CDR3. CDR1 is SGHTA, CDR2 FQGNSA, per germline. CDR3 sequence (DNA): TGTGCCAGCAGCGCGCGGGGTTCGGGGGCTTTCTTT. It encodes CASSARGSGAFF.

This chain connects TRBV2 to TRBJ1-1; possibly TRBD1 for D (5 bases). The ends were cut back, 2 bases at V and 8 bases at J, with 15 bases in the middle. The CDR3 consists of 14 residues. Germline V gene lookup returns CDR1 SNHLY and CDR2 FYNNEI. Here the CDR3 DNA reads TGTGCCAGCAGTGAATCTGGGGCCGGGTTGGAAGCTTTCTTT. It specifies CASSESGAGLEAFF. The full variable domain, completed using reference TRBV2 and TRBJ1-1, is EPEVTQTPSHQVTQMGQEVILRCVPISNHLYFYWYRQILGQKVEFLVSFYNNEISEKSEIFDDQFSVERPDGSNFTLKIRSTKLEDSAMYFCASSESGAGLEAFFGQGTRLTVV.

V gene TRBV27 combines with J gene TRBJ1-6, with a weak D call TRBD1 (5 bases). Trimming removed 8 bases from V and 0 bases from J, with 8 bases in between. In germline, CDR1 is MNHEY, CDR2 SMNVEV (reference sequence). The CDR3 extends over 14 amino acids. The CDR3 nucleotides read TGTGCCAGCGGCAGGGACTCCTATAATTCACCCCTCCACTTT. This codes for CASGRDSYNSPLHF.

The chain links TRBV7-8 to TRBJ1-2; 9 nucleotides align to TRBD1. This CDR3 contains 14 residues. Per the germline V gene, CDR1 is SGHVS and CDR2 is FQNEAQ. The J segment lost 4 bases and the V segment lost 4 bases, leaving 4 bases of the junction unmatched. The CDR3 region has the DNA TGTGCCAGCAGCTCCGGACAGGGGAGCTATGGCTACACCTTC. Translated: CASSSGQGSYGYTF.

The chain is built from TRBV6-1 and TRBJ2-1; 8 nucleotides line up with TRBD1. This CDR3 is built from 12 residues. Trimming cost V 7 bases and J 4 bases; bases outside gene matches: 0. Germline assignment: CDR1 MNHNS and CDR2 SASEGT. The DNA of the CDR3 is TGTGCCAGCAACAGGGGGTACAATGAGCAGTTCTTC. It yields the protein CASNRGYNEQFF.

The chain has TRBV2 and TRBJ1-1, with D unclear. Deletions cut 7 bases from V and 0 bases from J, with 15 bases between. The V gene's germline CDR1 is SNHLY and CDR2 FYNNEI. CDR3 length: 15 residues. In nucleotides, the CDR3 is TGTGCCAGCACCCGCCTGGTGGCACTGAACACTGAAGCTTTCTTT. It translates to CASTRLVALNTEAFF.

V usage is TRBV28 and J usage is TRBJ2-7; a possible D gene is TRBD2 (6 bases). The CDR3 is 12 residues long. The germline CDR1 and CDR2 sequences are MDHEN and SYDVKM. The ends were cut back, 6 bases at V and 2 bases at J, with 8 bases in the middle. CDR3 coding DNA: TGTGCCAGCAGGGAGGGGCCCTACGAGCAGTACTTC. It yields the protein CASREGPYEQYF.

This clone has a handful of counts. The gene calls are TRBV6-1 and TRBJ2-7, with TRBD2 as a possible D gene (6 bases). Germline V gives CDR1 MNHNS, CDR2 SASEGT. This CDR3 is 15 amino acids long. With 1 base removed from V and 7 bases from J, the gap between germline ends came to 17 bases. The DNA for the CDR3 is TGTGCCAGCAGTGAAGAGGGACTCCTACCGGGGGAGCAGTACTTC. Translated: CASSEEGLLPGEQYF.